The 11 T cell receptor beta chains below were found in one sample sequenced in a study of blood T cell repertoires in COVID-19. This table comes from immunoSEQ multiplex PCR, and its TCRdb copy is limited to in-frame clones, with some not included. The sample lists about 270,000 clones; roughly 84% were seen once. The sample was peripheral blood. Receptors originate from a woman in her late teens or twenties with acute or convalescent COVID-19.

This chain connects TRBV30 to TRBJ1-6; D ambiguous. Trimming left V 8 bases short and J 6 bases short, with 14 bases between. CDR1 GTSNPN and CDR2 SVGIG come from the germline V gene (reference sequence). The CDR3 extends over 13 amino acids. CDR3 in DNA: TGTGCCCGTTCGAGGGCCCTTAATTCACCCCTCCACTTT. Translation: CARSRALNSPLHF. Together with reference TRBV30 and TRBJ1-6, the CDR3 gives the full variable domain: SQTIHQWPATLVQPVGSPLSLECTVEGTSNPNLYWYRQAAGRGLQLLFYSVGIGQISSEVPQNLSASRPQDRQFILSSKKLLLSDSGFYLCARSRALNSPLHFGNGTRLTVT.

V usage is TRBV27 and J usage is TRBJ2-6; 10 bases line up with TRBD1. Germline trimming cut 6 bases from V and 0 bases from J; bases unmatched to any gene: 5. The CDR3 loop spans 17 amino acids. Germline CDR1 MNHEY, CDR2 SMNVEV (reference sequence). CDR3 in DNA: TGTGCCAGCAGCTCGGGACAGGGGTTCTCTGGGGCCAACGTCCTGACTTTC. It is translated as CASSSGQGFSGANVLTF.

The CDR3 spells CASRGADRRNYGYTF. For the CDR3, the DNA is TGTGCCAGCAGAGGGGCGGACAGGCGGAACTATGGCTACACCTTC. This chain uses TRBV2 with TRBJ1-2, with 7 bases lining up with TRBD1. This CDR3 is 15 amino acids long. Germline trimming cut 6 bases from V and 2 bases from J; bases unmatched to any gene: 9. Germline CDR1 reads SNHLY; CDR2 reads FYNNEI.

The chain employs TRBV7-6 and TRBJ2-7; TRBD1 matches 7 bases. The J segment lost 5 bases and the V segment lost 1 base, leaving 8 bases of the junction unmatched. Germline-derived CDR1 and CDR2 are SGHVS and FNYEAQ. This CDR3 comprises 15 residues. In nucleotides, the CDR3 is TGTGCCAGCAGCTTAGTACAGGGGTCTTGGGACGAGCAGTACTTC. Amino acid sequence: CASSLVQGSWDEQYF.

This clone was seen a handful of times. The V call is TRBV4-3, the J call TRBJ2-1; a possible D gene is TRBD2 (6 bases). This CDR3 contains 14 residues. Germline V gene data show CDR1 as LGHNA and CDR2 as YSLEER. Trimming stripped 4 bases from V and 4 bases from J, with 11 bases between. The CDR3, as DNA: TGCGCCAGCAGCCCCGGGGACTCTTACAATGAGCAGTTCTTC. This gives the protein CASSPGDSYNEQFF.

This sequence joins TRBV5-4 and TRBJ2-5; weak D call: TRBD2 (6 bases). Trimming took 1 base from V and 5 from J, leaving 12 bases between them. CDR1 is SGHNT and CDR2 is YYREEE in the germline V gene (reference sequence). The CDR3 contains 14 residues. CDR3 region: CASSLFTGDETQYF. The CDR3 DNA follows: TGTGCCAGCAGCTTGTTCACGGGAGACGAGACCCAGTACTTC.

The rearrangement uses TRBV6-2 or TRBV6-3 and TRBJ1-5; 7 positions match TRBD1. Per germline, CDR1 MNHEY and CDR2 SVGEGT. The V segment lost 0 bases and the J segment 6 bases; nucleotides outside the gene matches: 5. The CDR3 has 15 residues. The CDR3 loop is CASSYSRGLSQPQHF. CDR3 sequence (DNA): TGTGCCAGCAGTTACTCGAGGGGGCTGAGTCAGCCCCAGCATTTT.

The rearrangement uses TRBV28 and TRBJ2-3; D not certain. The CDR3 is made up of 14 amino acids. From germline, CDR1 is MDHEN and CDR2 SYDVKM. Trimming took 7 bases from V and 7 from J, leaving 18 bases between them. CDR3 DNA sequence: TGTGCCAGCAAAAAGCGACTCGACGCGAATACGCAGTATTTT. Its translation: CASKKRLDANTQYF.

The CDR3 reads CASSNPRGEQYF. The CDR3 DNA follows: TGTGCCAGCAGCAACCCGCGGGGCGAGCAGTACTTC. V is TRBV7-2 and J is TRBJ2-7, with TRBD2 as a possible D gene (6 bases). CDR1 and CDR2 (germline): SGHTA, FQGNSA. The CDR3 runs to 12 residues. V was clipped by 5 bases and J by 6 bases, with 11 bases between them. Full variable domain (rest looked up from reference TRBV7-2 and TRBJ2-7): GAGVSQSPSNKVTEKGKDVELRCDPISGHTALYWYRQSLGQGLEFLIYFQGNSAPDKSGLPSDRFSAERTGGSVSTLTIQRTQQEDSAVYLCASSNPRGEQYFGPGTRLTVT.

The V gene is TRBV16, the J gene TRBJ2-7; D might be TRBD2 (7 bases). This CDR3 region has 15 residues. The V end was cut by 8 bases, the J end by 0 bases, with 17 bases between. Germline CDR1 is KGHSY and CDR2 is FQNENV. The CDR3 loop reads CASAGGGQSSYEQYF. The CDR3 region has the DNA TGTGCCAGCGCTGGGGGGGGACAAAGCTCCTACGAGCAGTACTTC.

The rearrangement links TRBV5-8 to TRBJ2-7, with a weak D call TRBD2 (5 bases). Trimming removed 6 bases at V and 4 bases at J, with 20 bases between. This CDR3 has 15 amino acids. CDR1 is SGHTS, CDR2 YDEGEE, per germline. This CDR3 is CASTPGKEFWYEQYF. The CDR3 DNA follows: TGTGCCAGCACCCCCGGGAAAGAATTCTGGTACGAGCAGTACTTC.